This T cell receptor (beta chain) derives from a study of shared clonotypes between healthy human individuals. Comment on this clone: The target antigen is unknown.

Study results and limitations: Sampling covered blood only; tissue repertoires likely differ.

Deep was the level at which the assay was run. PCR replicates performed on unsorted PBMC used approximately 300 ng DNA, 25,000 to 35,000 T cell genomes. Produced via immunoSEQ multiplex PCR; TCRdb's table is partial and in-frame only. Here the sample spans about 510,000 clones, about 80% being singletons. Per the germline V gene, CDR1 is SGHTA and CDR2 is FQGNSA. The germline V and J ends were trimmed by 1 base and 6 bases, with 9 bases remaining between them. The CDR3 length is 14 residues. The clonotype comes from a woman aged 40 to 55 in good health. Some clones in this sample may be carry-over from other donors' samples. Sample: PBMCs. V is TRBV7-2 and J is TRBJ2-2; possible D gene TRBD2, 6 bases. Here the CDR3 reads CASSLVRGSGELFF. In DNA form, the CDR3 reads TGTGCCAGCAGCTTAGTGCGGGGTTCCGGGGAGCTGTTTTTT.